This paragraph covers one T cell receptor beta chain sequence. Per the study methods: Amplification of reference gene primers provided the estimated nucleated cell counts. Sequencing used immunoSEQ multiplex PCR; TCRdb keeps in-frame clones, though not all of them. The DNA gave D and trimming, while V, J and clone size come from that table. The sample yields hundreds of thousands of clones, about four fifths seen once. These data originate in a study of blood T cell repertoires in COVID-19. Study overall: Acute and convalescent COVID-19 specimens originated in the United States, Italy and Spain. From T cells, B-cell-depleted T cells, or PBMCs came the material, which was cDNA or gDNA.

Trimming took 4 bases from V and 3 from J, leaving 9 bases between them. In germline, CDR1 is SGHRS, CDR2 YFSETQ. This CDR3 spans 13 amino acids. The chain joins TRBV5-1 to TRBJ2-3; D possibly corresponds to TRBD1 (5 bases). The sample was peripheral blood. The receptor was isolated from a man older than 75 with acute or convalescent COVID-19. The CDR3 spells CASSPRQTDTQYF. The CDR3 nucleotides read TGCGCCAGCAGCCCTCGACAGACAGATACGCAGTATTTT. Together with reference TRBV5-1 and TRBJ2-3, the CDR3 gives the full variable domain: KAGVTQTPRYLIKTRGQQVTLSCSPISGHRSVSWYQQTPGQGLQFLFEYFSETQRNKGNFPGRFSGRQFSNSRSEMNVSTLELGDSALYLCASSPRQTDTQYFGPGTRLTVL.